This T cell receptor beta chain emerged from a study of T cell repertoires in cytomegalovirus infection. Study context: It was the public TCR beta signatures that indicated both CMV infection and matching HLA type.

Notes on this clonotype: What it recognizes is unknown.

TCRdb itself ran the reads through MiXCR, one entry per CDR3 protein. The sample has a few hundred thousand distinct CDR3 sequences, just under 40% seen once. There are 18 residues in the CDR3. Looked up from germline, CDR1 is MNHEY and CDR2 is SVGEGT. The V gene lost 5 bases and the J gene lost 0 bases, with 19 bases spanning the gap. Sequenced material: cultured PBMCs, taken from culture after CMV antigen stimulation. J is TRBJ2-2 and V is TRBV6-2 or TRBV6-3; TRBD1 might be the D (6 bases). The sequence was collected from a human donor in good health (CMV status not recorded). Some clones in this sample may be carry-over from other donors' samples. The CDR3 is CASSDAIGQGSNTGELFF. The CDR3 DNA reads TGTGCCAGCAGTGACGCCATAGGGCAGGGGTCGAACACCGGGGAGCTGTTTTTT.